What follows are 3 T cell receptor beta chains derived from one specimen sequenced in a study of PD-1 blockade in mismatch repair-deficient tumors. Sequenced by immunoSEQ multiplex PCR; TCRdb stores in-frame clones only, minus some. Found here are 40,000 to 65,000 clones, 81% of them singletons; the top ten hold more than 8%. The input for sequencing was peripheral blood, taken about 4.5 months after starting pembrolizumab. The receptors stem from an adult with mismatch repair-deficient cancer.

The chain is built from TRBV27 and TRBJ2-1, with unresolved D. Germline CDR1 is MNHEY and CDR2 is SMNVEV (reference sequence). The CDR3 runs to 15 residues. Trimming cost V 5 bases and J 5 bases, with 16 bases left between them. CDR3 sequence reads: CASSPPGVADNEQFF. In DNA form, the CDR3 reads TGTGCCAGCAGTCCTCCCGGAGTAGCAGACAATGAGCAGTTCTTC.

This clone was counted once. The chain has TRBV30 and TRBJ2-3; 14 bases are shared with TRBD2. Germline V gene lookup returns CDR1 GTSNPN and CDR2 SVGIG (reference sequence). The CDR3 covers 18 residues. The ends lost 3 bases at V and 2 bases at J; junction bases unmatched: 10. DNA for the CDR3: TGTGCCTGGAGCACCGGACTAGCGGGAGGTATTAACACAGATACGCAGTATTTT. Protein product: CAWSTGLAGGINTDTQYF.

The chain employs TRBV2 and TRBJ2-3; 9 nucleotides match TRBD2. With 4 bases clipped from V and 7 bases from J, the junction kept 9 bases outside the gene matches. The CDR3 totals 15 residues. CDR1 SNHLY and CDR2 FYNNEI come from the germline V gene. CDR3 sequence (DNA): TGTGCCAGCAGTGTCGCTAGCGGGAATTCATATACGCAGTATTTT. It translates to CASSVASGNSYTQYF.